Sequencing of this T cell receptor (beta chain) was carried out in a study of cytomegalovirus exposure and HLA in healthy donors. Study conclusions and caveats: In a later analysis, compared with equally common non-associated chains, HLA-associated beta chains were more expanded. Rare TCR sequences predominated, though certain public TCRs were found in many donors.

The CDR3 contains 18 residues. The germline V gene has CDR1 LGHNA and CDR2 YNFKEQ. V dropped 1 base and J dropped 2 bases, with 19 bases sitting between them. This PCR relied on a set of 60 Vbeta primers and 13 Jbeta primers. Measured with immunoSEQ multiplex PCR; TCRdb has only the in-frame clones, and not every one. The listing contains about 160,000 clones. Note on this clone: Its matching antigen is unknown.

This chain joins TRBV4-2 and TRBJ2-3; possible D gene TRBD2, 6 bases. The sequencing sample was made of PBMCs. The TCR comes from a woman aged 55-70 years in good health and CMV-seronegative. This CDR3 is CASSQGSFRGEFTDTQYF. The CDR3 region has the DNA TGTGCCAGCAGCCAAGGATCCTTCCGCGGGGAGTTCACAGATACGCAGTATTTT.